The T cell receptor (beta chain) under discussion was sequenced for a study of T cells in Graves' hyperthyroidism and ophthalmopathy (dated by TCRdb to between 2017 and 2020). Describing the broader study: Peripheral blood samples were taken at the time of initial diagnosis, prior to any treatment. The roughly 91 discovery patients were randomly divided into training and test sets at a 7:3 ratio. After blood sampling, hyperthyroidism patients were treated with methimazole at a starting dose of 30 mg daily, and ophthalmopathy patients were treated with high-dose intravenous methylprednisolone. The paper reports TCR Vbeta CDR3 sequencing of over 130 peripheral blood samples: approximately 41 ophthalmopathy, fewer than 80 hyperthyroidism and around 17 progressor patients. Prospective prediction of ophthalmopathy was tested in an independent validation cohort consisting of some 18 hyperthyroidism patients and more than 15 patients who later progressed to ophthalmopathy. To identify distinguishing TCR V-J signatures, a discovery cohort of 100 patients was used, comprising 43 with Graves' ophthalmopathy and roughly 60 with stable Graves' hyperthyroidism. Thyroid tissue and blood T-cell repertoires from six Graves' hyperthyroidism patients were also compared in the study.

Moderately to severely active disease, a Clinical Activity Score of at least 3, a NOSPECS grade of at least 4, and a duration under 3 months were present in ophthalmopathy patients. Any patient with an uncontrolled infection, another autoimmune disease, pregnancy or lactation was excluded. Diagnoses relied on clinical symptoms, serum thyroxine and TRAb, thyroid ultrasound and orbital computed tomography. Ficoll-Paque density gradient centrifugation was used to isolate PBMCs from around 9.1 ml of fresh peripheral blood. Total RNA was extracted with Trizol reagent, and quality was checked on an Agilent 2100 Bioanalyzer. What the research found in general, with its limitations: Most expanded thyroid clonotypes (frequency above 0.001) were also found in blood, which suggests that blood repertoires may mirror thyroid immune responses. In validation, progression to ophthalmopathy was predicted by the model with around 70% sensitivity and 72.22% specificity, a median of about 6.4 months before onset. No statistical method was used to fix the sample size in advance, and group allocation was not hidden from the investigators. A model built on a 13 V-J signature distinguished ophthalmopathy from stable hyperthyroidism, reaching approximately 89% sensitivity and about 81% specificity in cross-validation and 80%/75% in testing.

The TCR beta CDR3 regions were amplified from RNA transcripts. The TCR CDR3 was subjected to a first round of RT-PCR using the HTBI primer set and the Qiagen OneStep RT-PCR kit. Libraries were constructed in a second round of multiplex PCR, after which size selection and purification were performed. Libraries were sequenced paired-end with 100 bp reads on an Illumina HiSeq2000. In the authors' own workflow: SOAPnuke was used to process the raw data, with reads discarded if the reads contained adapters or uncalled bases, had a mean Phred below 15, or lacked an exact constant-primer or identifier match. COPE v1.2.5 was used to merge the high-quality paired reads, and each unique nucleotide sequence was defined as a clonotype. MiTCR v1.1 was used to align the clonotypes against IMGT TRBV, TRBD and TRBJ reference segments. Only V-J combinations with frequency above 0.0001, covering approximately 99% of repertoires, were analysed. The TCS score was defined as F50 (clonal expansion) divided by E x V (chaos), with BLOSUM62-based TCRdist calculated between CDR3 peptides within each V-J. Welch's t-statistics and random forest reduced several hundred V-J features to 10 to 15, which were used in a naive Bayes classifier (R e1071). TCRdb redid the processing of the public reads, applying fastp at Q25 and MiXCR, and retained in-frame beta chains. Rows are unified per CDR3 protein, each entry keeping the most common DNA and genes. Clone size and V and J calls follow TCRdb, not the original study. The sample table shows around 500,000 distinct CDR3 sequences, and about 16% are seen once. Around 32% of the sample belongs to the ten largest clones.

As to this clonotype: Its antigen remains unidentified. The record has no base qualities; no much larger clone is one base away.

CDR1 and CDR2, per the germline V gene, are MDHEN and SYDVKM. CDR3 length: 15 amino acids, cysteine to phenylalanine. The retained sequence is limited to the CDR3, 45 bases, with the frame set at the first base. V is clipped by 6 bases and J by 6 bases, and the sequence between their germline boundaries is 21 bases long. The rearrangement combines TRBV28 with TRBJ2-7; the D call could be TRBD1 or TRBD2, with each sharing 5 bases. Material for sequencing was blood. The source of this sequence is a woman in her 30s with Graves' ophthalmopathy. The DNA reads as follows: TGTGCCAGCAGGGGGTCCGGGGCAAGAAGGAGCGAGCAGTACTTC. Its product reads: CASRGSGARRSEQYF.